These 22 T cell receptor beta chains were sequenced from one sample in a study of OX40 agonist ivuxolimab in advanced cancers. Profiling relied on immunoSEQ multiplex PCR, and the TCRdb table lists in-frame clones only, not all of them. The sample yields about 72,000 clones, about 93% seen once. The input for sequencing was CD4+ or CD8+ T cells sorted from blood, taken in a trial of the OX40 agonist ivuxolimab. The receptors stem from an adult with an advanced solid tumor such as melanoma, head and neck, liver or kidney cancer.

V usage is TRBV7-2 and J usage is TRBJ1-1; D is uncertain. V lost 7 bases and J 1 base, leaving 10 bases between the germline ends. The CDR3 totals 13 residues. Germline values: CDR1 SGHTA, CDR2 FQGNSA. The CDR3 here is CASTPIPNTEAFF. CDR3 DNA: TGTGCCAGCACTCCTATCCCGAACACTGAAGCTTTCTTT.

Note on this clone: The same CDR3 also results from other DNA sequences found in this sample. The chain couples TRBV19 to TRBJ1-5; no clear D. V lost 3 bases to trimming and J lost 7 bases, with 7 bases between them. This CDR3 comprises 12 residues. Germline assignment: CDR1 LNHDA and CDR2 SQIVND (reference sequence). The chain's CDR3 is CASSIGGQPQHF. DNA for the CDR3: TGTGCCAGTAGTATCGGTGGGCAGCCCCAGCATTTT.

The rearrangement uses TRBV10-3 and TRBJ2-7; no clear D gene. V dropped 3 bases and J dropped 1 base, with 16 bases sitting between them. CDR3 length equals 16 residues. Per germline, CDR1 ENHRY and CDR2 SYGVKD. CDR3 DNA: TGTGCCATCAGTGATATCTTGGGTATCGGATCCTACGAGCAGTACTTC. Amino acid sequence: CAISDILGIGSYEQYF.

The gene calls are TRBV6-5 and TRBJ2-1, with 8 positions matching TRBD1. The germline V gene has CDR1 MNHEY and CDR2 SVGAGI. The junction had 11 bases not matched to a gene; V was cut back by 4 bases and J by 12 bases. This CDR3 has 14 amino acids. CDR3 in amino acids: CASSSLTGATGQFF. CDR3 sequence (DNA): TGTGCCAGCAGTTCTTTGACAGGGGCTACAGGGCAGTTCTTC.

This clone was recorded once. The CDR3 bases are TGTGCCAGCAGCTTAGTCTCGGCAGGAGTTAATGAAAAACTGTTTTTT. It translates to CASSLVSAGVNEKLFF. The chain is built from TRBV7-9 and TRBJ1-4; D unclear. Trimming removed 1 base at V and 4 bases at J, with 13 bases between. The CDR3 runs to 16 residues. CDR1 is SEHNR, CDR2 FQNEAQ, per germline (reference sequence).

The CDR3 coding sequence is TGCAGCGCCGGTTCGCCAGGGTGGTTTGATGGCTACACCTTC. It specifies CSAGSPGWFDGYTF. This chain links TRBV29-1 with TRBJ1-2; D might be TRBD1 (5 bases). Trimming took off 7 bases at V and 6 bases at J, with 21 bases between the two ends. CDR3 size: 14 residues. Germline lookup yields CDR1 SQVTM and CDR2 ANQGSEA.

CDR3 bases: TGCGCCAGCAGCCAAGATCCGCCAGAAAATGAGCAGTTCTTC. It yields the protein CASSQDPPENEQFF. The V and J genes are TRBV4-1 and TRBJ2-1, with unresolved D. This CDR3 has 14 amino acids. Trimming took off 0 bases at V and 7 bases at J, with 10 bases between the two ends. CDR1 and CDR2 from the germline V gene are MGHRA and YSYEKL.

This chain uses TRBV11-3 with TRBJ1-1; the D is unclear. The CDR3 consists of 13 residues. Germline V gives CDR1 SGHNT, CDR2 YENEEA. The V end was cut by 5 bases, the J end by 4 bases, with 11 bases between. DNA of the CDR3: TGTGCCAGCAGCCTGGCGCCGGCCACTGAAGCTTTCTTT. Its translation is CASSLAPATEAFF.

This clone occurred once. V gene TRBV5-6 combines with J gene TRBJ1-2, with D unresolved. The length of the CDR3 is 14 residues. V lost 3 bases to trimming and J lost 4 bases, with 13 bases between them. Per germline, CDR1 SGHDT and CDR2 YYEEEE. The CDR3 here is CASSSTDVGYGYTF. The CDR3 DNA reads as TGTGCCAGCAGCTCGACCGACGTTGGCTATGGCTACACCTTC.

The chain is built from TRBV27 and TRBJ1-2, with D uncertain. Deletions cut 5 bases from V and 2 bases from J, with 9 bases between. Germline CDR1 and CDR2: MNHEY and SMNVEV (reference sequence). The CDR3 is 13 amino acids. CDR3 region: CASSPGSNYGYTF. CDR3 DNA: TGTGCCAGCAGTCCCGGATCCAACTATGGCTACACCTTC.

The J gene is TRBJ1-4, the V gene TRBV30; 7 bases are a match to TRBD1. There are 15 residues in the CDR3. The germline CDR1 and CDR2 sequences are GTSNPN and SVGIG (reference sequence). V trimming: 3 bases; J trimming: 6 bases; junction bases outside the gene matches: 10. The CDR3 sequence: CAWRGIQGLYEKLFF. CDR3 bases: TGTGCCTGGAGGGGGATACAGGGGCTCTATGAAAAACTGTTTTTT.

The chain carries TRBV6-5 and TRBJ1-3; D is uncertain. The germline V gene has CDR1 MNHEY and CDR2 SVGAGI. Trimming shortened V by 6 bases and J by 0 bases, and 12 bases separated the two germline ends. This CDR3 is 15 amino acids long. The DNA of the CDR3 is TGTGCCAGCAGCCTTGACTCGAGCTCTGGAAACACCATATATTTT. This gives the protein CASSLDSSSGNTIYF.

The V gene is TRBV7-9, the J gene TRBJ2-1; D is undetermined. CDR3 length: 15 residues. V dropped 2 bases and J dropped 1 base, with 9 bases sitting between them. The germline CDR1 and CDR2 sequences are SEHNR and FQNEAQ (reference sequence). The CDR3, as DNA: TGTGCCAGCAGCTTACTGGCAGTTTCCTACAATGAGCAGTTCTTC. This translates into CASSLLAVSYNEQFF.

This chain uses TRBV4-1 with TRBJ2-6, with D tentatively TRBD2 (6 bases). In germline, CDR1 is MGHRA, CDR2 YSYEKL. V lost 0 bases and J lost 12, with 9 bases in between. The CDR3 is 13 residues long. The CDR3 sequence is CASSQEGTLVLTF. The CDR3 DNA is TGCGCCAGCAGCCAAGAAGGGACTCTCGTCCTGACTTTC.

The V and J genes are TRBV4-2 and TRBJ2-2; D is uncertain. This CDR3 has 15 residues. Trimming shortened V by 4 bases and J by 1 base, and 10 bases separated the two germline ends. Germline V CDR1 and CDR2: LGHNA, YNFKEQ. This CDR3 is CASSLERWNTGELFF. CDR3 sequence (DNA): TGTGCCAGCAGCCTCGAAAGATGGAACACCGGGGAGCTGTTTTTT.

The rearrangement uses TRBV9 and TRBJ2-1; the D gene is possibly TRBD2 (5 bases). The ends were cut back, 3 bases at V and 4 bases at J, with 14 bases in the middle. In germline, CDR1 is SGDLS, CDR2 YYNGEE. The CDR3 covers 15 residues. The CDR3 DNA is TGTGCCAGCAGCGATGGCGGGCCCGGATACAATGAGCAGTTCTTC. Translation gives CASSDGGPGYNEQFF.

Concerning this clone itself: A junction end diverges from the germline sequence, so it may reflect a read error. The DNA for the CDR3 is TGCGCCAGCAGCCAAGAAGGGACCGGCTATGGCTACACCTTC. Translation: CASSQEGTGYGYTF. The chain combines TRBV7-9 with TRBJ1-2; perhaps TRBD1 as D (5 bases). The CDR3 totals 14 residues. Germline values: CDR1 SEHNR, CDR2 FQNEAQ (reference sequence).

The chain has TRBV27 and TRBJ2-7; tentative D call: TRBD2 (6 bases). Germline CDR1 reads MNHEY; CDR2 reads SMNVEV (reference sequence). This CDR3 spans 15 amino acids. The V and J ends lost 2 bases and 2 bases respectively, with 13 bases between them. This chain's CDR3 is CASSLRGEATYEQYF. The CDR3 DNA follows: TGTGCCAGCAGTTTACGAGGGGAGGCTACCTACGAGCAGTACTTC.

The chain combines TRBV4-3 with TRBJ1-1; D uncertain. The germline V gene has CDR1 LGHNA and CDR2 YSLEER. This CDR3 contains 19 residues. V lost 0 bases to trimming and J lost 1 base, with 21 bases between them. The CDR3 here is CASSQEPPDVSEGNTEAFF. The CDR3 DNA is TGCGCCAGCAGCCAAGAACCCCCAGATGTCAGTGAGGGGAACACTGAAGCTTTCTTT.

The J gene is TRBJ2-1, the V gene TRBV27; 11 bases agree with TRBD2. The V gene end was trimmed by 5 bases and the J gene end by 13 bases; junction bases not matched to a gene: 10. This CDR3 is built from 14 residues. Germline V gene sequence: CDR1 MNHEY, CDR2 SMNVEV (reference sequence). The chain's CDR3 is CASSPSSGGSPQFF. CDR3 in DNA: TGTGCCAGCAGTCCGTCTAGCGGGGGGTCCCCCCAGTTCTTC.

The rearrangement joins TRBV30 to TRBJ2-1; D is unresolved. V was cut by 0 bases and J by 8 bases, with 11 bases left in between. This CDR3 spans 13 amino acids. The germline V gene has CDR1 GTSNPN and CDR2 SVGIG (reference sequence). CDR3 region: CAWSVFTVYEQFF. For the CDR3, the DNA is TGTGCCTGGAGTGTTTTTACAGTTTATGAGCAGTTCTTC.

This clone was seen a single time. Written as DNA, the CDR3 is TGCGCCAGCACCCAGGGGGGCGAGCAGTACTTC. Amino acids: CASTQGGEQYF. The J gene is TRBJ2-7, the V gene TRBV5-1; tentative D call: TRBD1 (7 bases). Trimming took off 6 bases at V and 6 bases at J, with 10 bases between the two ends. This CDR3 has 11 residues. Germline loops: CDR1 SGHRS, CDR2 YFSETQ.